This entry lists 28 T cell receptor beta chains sequenced from one sample in a study of CD8 T cells in Susac syndrome. RNA in amounts of roughly 0.45 to 1 ug was reverse transcribed with random hexamers. MiXCR, run by TCRdb on the immunoSEQ multiplex PCR reads, gives a single entry per CDR3 protein. Here the sample spans roughly 150,000 distinct CDR3 sequences, approximately 95% being singletons. Source material: CD4+ T cells from PBMCs. The receptor source for this set is a human donor with Susac syndrome.

V and J are TRBV29-1 and TRBJ2-5; the match to TRBD2 covers 9 bases. V lost 6 bases, J lost 3 bases, and 11 bases stayed unmatched. The CDR3 is 15 amino acids. The germline V gene encodes CDR1 SQVTM and CDR2 ANQGSEA. In nucleotides, the CDR3 is TGCAGCGTCACCGACCAGCGGGGGGCCAAAGAGACCCAGTACTTC. Encoded protein: CSVTDQRGAKETQYF.

The chain couples TRBV5-1 to TRBJ1-1; tentatively, D is TRBD1 (5 bases). Germline CDR1 SGHRS, CDR2 YFSETQ. The length of the CDR3 is 14 residues. Trimming pared 2 bases from V and 2 bases from J, leaving 10 bases between. The CDR3 protein is CASSLSTDNTEAFF. In DNA form, the CDR3 reads TGCGCCAGCAGCTTATCGACAGATAACACTGAAGCTTTCTTT.

The chain combines TRBV28 with TRBJ2-5; D is uncertain. Germline assignment: CDR1 MDHEN and CDR2 SYDVKM. V dropped 8 bases and J dropped 7 bases, with 8 bases sitting between them. The CDR3 is 10 amino acids. As DNA, the CDR3 is TGTGCCAGCGGCAGAGGGACCCAGTACTTC. It encodes CASGRGTQYF.

The rearrangement uses TRBV18 and TRBJ2-7; tentatively, D is TRBD2 (6 bases). V was shortened by 3 bases and J by 4 bases, with 10 bases between the two germline ends. Per germline, CDR1 KGHSH and CDR2 LQKENI. The CDR3 runs 13 residues. The CDR3 loop reads CASSPPAGYEQYF. For the CDR3, the DNA is TGTGCCAGCTCACCTCCCGCGGGGTACGAGCAGTACTTC.

The gene calls are TRBV18 and TRBJ2-7; no clear D. Germline CDR1 and CDR2: KGHSH and LQKENI. This CDR3 contains 15 residues. Trimming left V 3 bases short and J 0 bases short, with 12 bases between. The CDR3 DNA reads TGTGCCAGCTCACCGTGGCCAACGAGCTCCTACGAGCAGTACTTC. Translation gives CASSPWPTSSYEQYF.

This clonotype appeared a single time. The gene calls are TRBV9 and TRBJ2-5; D remains ambiguous. V lost 0 bases, J lost 3 bases, and 6 bases lay in between. The germline CDR1 and CDR2 sequences are SGDLS and YYNGEE. The CDR3 contains 13 residues. As DNA, the CDR3 is TGTGCCAGCAGCGTAGTAGGGAAAGAGACCCAGTACTTC. Translating it yields CASSVVGKETQYF.

The V gene is TRBV20-1, the J gene TRBJ2-7; 9 bases agree with TRBD1. The V gene's germline CDR1 is DFQATT and CDR2 SNEGSKA (reference sequence). Unmatched junction bases numbered 11, after V lost 5 bases and J lost 0 bases. This CDR3 is 16 amino acids long. CDR3 sequence reads: CSASTTGTGYSYEQYF. CDR3 coding DNA: TGCAGTGCTTCTACCACCGGGACAGGGTACTCCTACGAGCAGTACTTC.

The gene calls are TRBV2 and TRBJ2-5, with 10 bases matching TRBD1. V dropped 6 bases and J dropped 4; count of bases not matched to a gene: 11. Germline CDR1 and CDR2: SNHLY and FYNNEI. The CDR3 runs to 16 residues. CDR3 nucleotides: TGTGCCAGCAGCTACCAGACAGGGGGCGAGGGAGAGACCCAGTACTTC. Encoded protein: CASSYQTGGEGETQYF.

The chain recombines TRBV5-1 with TRBJ2-1, with D possibly being TRBD1 or TRBD2 (5 bases each). Germline CDR1 and CDR2: SGHRS and YFSETQ. There are 15 residues in the CDR3. Trimming removed 1 base at V and 6 bases at J, with 14 bases between. CDR3 sequence (DNA): TGCGCCAGCAGCTTGTACGACGGGGCCGGCAATGAGCAGTTCTTC. Translation gives CASSLYDGAGNEQFF.

V gene TRBV11-2 combines with J gene TRBJ2-7; 13 bases line up with TRBD2. Trimming cost V 2 bases and J 12 bases; bases outside gene matches: 10. The germline V gene encodes CDR1 SGHAT and CDR2 FQNNGV. The length of the CDR3 is 15 residues. CDR3 bases: TGTGCCAGCAGCTTACGTGGGGGACTAGCGGGGCTACCGTACTTC. Its protein product is CASSLRGGLAGLPYF.

This clonotype was recorded a few times. The chain combines TRBV11-2 with TRBJ2-3, with D unclear. The CDR3 runs 14 residues. V lost 0 bases and J lost 0, with 4 bases in between. Germline CDR1 reads SGHAT; CDR2 reads FQNNGV. CDR3 nucleotides: TGTGCCAGCAGCTTAGATCCCAGCACAGATACGCAGTATTTT. Translated, it gives CASSLDPSTDTQYF.

V usage is TRBV27 and J usage is TRBJ2-7; D is unclear. Germline-derived CDR1 and CDR2 are MNHEY and SMNVEV (reference sequence). V gave up 4 bases and J gave up 2 bases, with 6 bases separating them. This CDR3 is built from 12 residues. The CDR3 DNA is TGTGCCAGCAGTTCCCCCCCCTACGAGCAGTACTTC. Translated: CASSSPPYEQYF.

This sequence joins TRBV11-1 and TRBJ2-3; D possibly corresponds to TRBD2 (5 bases). The CDR3 loop spans 15 amino acids. The V gene lost 2 bases and the J gene lost 4 bases, with 13 bases spanning the gap. Per the germline V gene, CDR1 is SGHAT and CDR2 is FQDESV (reference sequence). CDR3 nucleotides: TGTGCCAGCAGCTTATTACTAGTTGGTGCAGATACGCAGTATTTT. It encodes CASSLLLVGADTQYF.

The chain uses TRBV20-1 and TRBJ2-1; perhaps D is TRBD1 or TRBD2 (5 bases each). Germline V gene lookup returns CDR1 DFQATT and CDR2 SNEGSKA (reference sequence). This CDR3 contains 14 residues. The ends were cut back, 3 bases at V and 8 bases at J, with 17 bases in the middle. The CDR3 sequence is CSASRSGLTDEQFF. Written as DNA, the CDR3 is TGCAGTGCTAGTAGGTCGGGGCTAACGGATGAGCAGTTCTTC.

The chain joins TRBV20-1 to TRBJ2-3; maybe TRBD2 (5 bases). This CDR3 has 11 residues. CDR1 is DFQATT, CDR2 SNEGSKA, per germline (reference sequence). V was pared by 5 bases and J by 6 bases, with 9 bases between. The CDR3 spells CSARTSDTQYF. CDR3 DNA sequence: TGCAGTGCTCGGACTTCCGATACGCAGTATTTT.

The gene calls are TRBV6-5 and TRBJ2-5, with a tentative D call TRBD2 (5 bases). Trimming stripped 8 bases from V and 4 bases from J, with 11 bases between. Germline lookup yields CDR1 MNHEY and CDR2 SVGAGI. This CDR3 spans 12 amino acids. CDR3 protein: CASFPEGETQYF. The CDR3 DNA is TGTGCCAGCTTCCCCGAGGGAGAGACCCAGTACTTC.

This clonotype appeared a single time. The J gene is TRBJ2-7, the V gene TRBV23-1; 9 bases match TRBD1. TRBV23-1 is classed as an ORF, of uncertain function. CDR3 length equals 15 residues. V gave up 9 bases and J gave up 2 bases; unmatched junction bases: 11. CDR3 sequence reads: CASQHRGPTTYEQYF. For the CDR3, the DNA is TGCGCCAGTCAACACAGGGGGCCGACTACCTACGAGCAGTACTTC.

The V call is TRBV29-1, the J call TRBJ2-5; 9 bases match TRBD1. J was trimmed by 4 bases and V by 4 bases; bases with no gene match: 4. This CDR3 has 13 amino acids. Germline loops: CDR1 SQVTM, CDR2 ANQGSEA. The CDR3 loop is CSVVQGAGETQYF. The CDR3 nucleotides are TGCAGCGTTGTACAGGGGGCCGGAGAGACCCAGTACTTC. The full variable domain, in which reference TRBV29-1 and TRBJ2-5 provide the parts outside the CDR3, is SAVISQKPSRDICQRGTSLTIQCQVDSQVTMMFWYRQQPGQSLTLIATANQGSEATYESGFVIDKFPISRPNLTFSTLTVSNMSPEDSSIYLCSVVQGAGETQYFGPGTRLLVL.

To note about this clonotype: At one end, the junction sequence differs from germline, possibly due to a read error. The J gene is TRBJ2-1, the V gene TRBV25-1, with a weak D call TRBD1 (5 bases). Germline assignment: CDR1 MGHDK and CDR2 SYGVNS. This CDR3 has 12 residues. The CDR3 spells CASSKQGIERFF. The DNA of the CDR3 is TGTGCCAGCAGTAAGCAGGGCATAGAGCGGTTCTTC.

V and J are TRBV29-1 and TRBJ2-1; tentative D call: TRBD2 (5 bases). Germline assignment: CDR1 SQVTM and CDR2 ANQGSEA. The CDR3 loop spans 12 amino acids. V was clipped by 5 bases and J by 7 bases, with 12 bases between them. CDR3 sequence (DNA): TGCAGCGTTAGGCGGTCGGGGAATGAGCAGTTCTTC. This gives the protein CSVRRSGNEQFF.

As DNA, the CDR3 is TGCAGTGCTAGGGGACTAGCGAGTCGCACAGATACGCAGTATTTT. Its translation: CSARGLASRTDTQYF. V gene TRBV20-1 combines with J gene TRBJ2-3, with TRBD2 identical over 10 bases. CDR1 and CDR2 (germline): DFQATT, SNEGSKA (reference sequence). The junction had 4 bases not matched to a gene; V was cut back by 3 bases and J by 1 base. CDR3 length equals 15 residues.

J is TRBJ1-2 and V is TRBV3-1; D is uncertain. The V gene lost 4 bases and the J gene lost 7 bases, with 13 bases spanning the gap. The CDR3 runs to 13 residues. Germline V gene lookup returns CDR1 LGHDT and CDR2 YNNKEL (reference sequence). The chain's CDR3 is CASSLGASGGYTF. CDR3 DNA: TGTGCCAGCAGCCTCGGAGCCTCTGGTGGCTACACCTTC.

The gene calls are TRBV20-1 and TRBJ1-2, with D perhaps matching TRBD1 (6 bases). Germline CDR1 DFQATT, CDR2 SNEGSKA (reference sequence). The CDR3 consists of 14 residues. V lost 1 base and J 6 bases, leaving 15 bases between the germline ends. DNA for the CDR3: TGCAGTGCTAGAGCTCGGACAGAAAACGATGGCTACACCTTC. The encoded protein is CSARARTENDGYTF.

The V gene is TRBV6-6, the J gene TRBJ1-5; unclear D gene. V gave up 8 bases and J gave up 9 bases, with 11 bases separating them. CDR3 length equals 11 residues. The germline V gene has CDR1 MNHNY and CDR2 SVGAGI (reference sequence). Written as DNA, the CDR3 is TGTGCCAGCCGGACGGACCTGCCCCAGCATTTT. The encoded protein is CASRTDLPQHF.

This sequence joins TRBV2 and TRBJ2-5; D is undetermined. Deletions cut 7 bases from V and 3 bases from J, with 6 bases between. The V gene's germline CDR1 is SNHLY and CDR2 FYNNEI. The length of the CDR3 is 11 residues. CDR3 sequence (DNA): TGTGCCAGCAAGGCAAAAGAGACCCAGTACTTC. Translated: CASKAKETQYF.

The chain uses TRBV29-1 and TRBJ1-5, with D hard to call. Between the trimmed V and J ends, which lost 4 bases and 0 bases, there was a span of 7 bases. CDR1 and CDR2 (germline): SQVTM, ANQGSEA. This CDR3 has 13 residues. The CDR3 region is CSVVWGSNQPQHF. CDR3 sequence (DNA): TGCAGCGTTGTCTGGGGTAGCAATCAGCCCCAGCATTTT.

CDR3 in amino acids: CASSSQDLSEKLFF. The CDR3 region has the DNA TGTGCCAGCAGCTCCCAGGATTTAAGCGAAAAACTGTTTTTT. V usage is TRBV7-2 and J usage is TRBJ1-4, with unresolved D. This CDR3 has 14 residues. V was cut by 4 bases and J by 8 bases, with 14 bases left in between. The germline V gene has CDR1 SGHTA and CDR2 FQGNSA. Using reference TRBV7-2 and TRBJ1-4 for the parts outside the CDR3, the full variable domain is GAGVSQSPSNKVTEKGKDVELRCDPISGHTALYWYRQSLGQGLEFLIYFQGNSAPDKSGLPSDRFSAERTGGSVSTLTIQRTQQEDSAVYLCASSSQDLSEKLFFGSGTQLSVL.

The chain uses TRBV7-9 and TRBJ2-7; TRBD2 agrees at 13 bases. The V segment lost 5 bases and the J segment 5 bases; nucleotides outside the gene matches: 9. This CDR3 comprises 16 residues. The germline CDR1 and CDR2 sequences are SEHNR and FQNEAQ (reference sequence). The CDR3: CASSARGTSGVHEQYF. The CDR3 bases are TGTGCCAGCAGCGCCCGCGGGACTAGCGGGGTCCACGAGCAGTACTTC.